Sequencing of this T cell receptor beta chain was carried out in a study of shared clonotypes between healthy human individuals (dated by TCRdb to 2018 to 2021). For context, the study as a whole: The cohort comprised a couple of women and a few men aged 18 to 49 years. For each donor, three plates each were used for CD4 naive and CD4 memory, two plates were used for CD8 naive, and one plate was used for CD8 memory. The study deeply sequenced blood TCR repertoires of several healthy adults to estimate repertoire size and the extent of clonotype sharing between individuals. Libraries were prepared and TCR repertoires were sequenced by different laboratories using diverse techniques, in order to increase sequencing depth and limit assay-specific biases. Per donor, leukapheresis produced somewhere between about 0.94 and 10 billion PBMCs.

Using the deep immunoSEQ assay, multiplex PCR amplified TCR CDR3 regions from genomic DNA. For each cell subset, the extracted genomic DNA was distributed evenly across all wells of several immunoSEQ 96-well plates, and each plate served as one replicate. For sorted subsets, each replicate PCR was loaded with roughly 0.2 ug genomic DNA, equivalent to some 27,000 T cell genomes. The purified libraries were quantified using a Qubit 3.0 fluorometer, sized with a Bioanalyzer 2100, and then quantified again using the KAPA Library Quantification kit. Every immunoSEQ 96-well plate was sequenced on a dedicated single-read 150-cycle Illumina NextSeq 550 flow cell. On the authors' methods: The immunoSEQ output contained only junctional sequences without quality scores, so filtering could not match that applied to full-length reads. To assign V/J genes and CDR3, sequences were annotated using PyIR, a Python wrapper for IgBLAST v1.9, with IMGT germline references. Reads were removed for weak V/J assignments (E-value above 1e-6), missing CDR3, stop codons, out-of-frame junctions, or ambiguous translated residues. A V3J clonotype was defined by an identical inferred V gene, J gene, and CDR3 amino acid sequence. Percentage overlap between repertoires was calculated by dividing the number of shared unique clonotypes by the size of the smaller repertoire. RTK rarefaction, the Chao1 estimator, and Recon v2.1 estimates of unobserved clonotypes were used to assess repertoire richness. Generation probabilities for all TCRbeta clonotypes obtained by the gDNA method from a handful of donors were computed using OLGA. The table comes from immuneACCESS by way of TCRdb, which keeps in-frame sequences with V and J called. Part of the clones is missing from these tables; in studies checked, under half for an unresolved V gene and the rest for unknown reasons. That table furnishes V, J and clone size, whereas the DNA furnished D and trimming. The sample yields roughly 1,800,000 clones; about 95% were counted once. The top ten clonotypes cover less than 1.5% of the sample.

CD8 naive samples were obtained by positive selection for CCR7 among CD45RO-negative cells, yielding a CD45RA+CCR7+ population from which TemRA cells were excluded. Donors were healthy HIV-negative adults with no recently reported acute infections or vaccinations. Every donor was a Caucasian adult residing in Nashville, Tennessee, USA. Blood was collected by leukapheresis, and PBMCs were isolated by Ficoll-Histopaque density gradient centrifugation and then cryopreserved in liquid nitrogen vapor phase. Purity and quantity of every magnetically sorted T cell population were checked by analytical flow cytometry. Each sorted fraction had its genomic DNA isolated and then quantified by UV absorbance on a Nanodrop 2000c. Turning to this clone: Its antigen has not been determined. It has no much larger one-base neighbor in the sample; base qualities were not kept. At the DNA level, this CDR3 is encoded by other sequences in the same sample as well.

The CDR3 starts with the cysteine, ends with the phenylalanine, and has 14 residues. Just the 42-base CDR3 DNA is kept, in frame starting at base 1. V and J are trimmed by 3 bases and 7 bases, and the gene matches miss 3 bases of the junction. The germline V gene sets CDR1 to SNHLY and CDR2 to FYNNEI. Paper-wide results and their limitations: Incomplete sequencing was indicated by rarefaction of sorted-subset datasets, despite the large sequencing depth. Sampling was limited to blood, and TCR repertoires in tissue likely differ from TCR repertoires in blood. Roughly 5.2% of naive CD4, 3.5% of naive CD8, approximately 2% of memory CD4, and about 0.4% of memory CD8 clonotypes were shared across several donors. Because the study included a small number of donors, the genetic and exposure-history diversity represented was limited. Naive subsets generally had larger estimated clonotype richness than memory subsets. Compared with non-shared clonotypes, clonotypes shared by all four sorted-subset donors had higher generation probabilities. Pairwise subsampling led to the expectation that sequencing depth would affect the degree of clonotype sharing among donors.

This chain joins TRBV2 to TRBJ1-5, and TRBD1 matches 10 of the central bases. Material: naive CD8+ T cells sorted from blood. Per the publication, the cell subset or site label means: CD45RA+CCR7+. The clonotype was recovered from a man between 18 and 35 years old in good health. The CDR3 is CASSEGQGRQPQHF. The DNA reads TGTGCCAGCAGTGAGGGACAGGGGAGGCAGCCCCAGCATTTT.